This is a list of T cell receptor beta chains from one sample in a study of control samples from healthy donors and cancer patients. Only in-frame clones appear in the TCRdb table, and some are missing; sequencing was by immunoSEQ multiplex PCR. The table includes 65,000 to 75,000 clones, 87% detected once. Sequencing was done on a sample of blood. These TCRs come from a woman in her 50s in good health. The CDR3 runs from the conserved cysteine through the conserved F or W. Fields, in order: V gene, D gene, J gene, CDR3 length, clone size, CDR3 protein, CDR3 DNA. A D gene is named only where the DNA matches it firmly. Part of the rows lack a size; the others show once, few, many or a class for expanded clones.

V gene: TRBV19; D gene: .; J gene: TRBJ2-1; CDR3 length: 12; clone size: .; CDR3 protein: CASSPQYNEQFF; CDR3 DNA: TGTGCCAGTAGTCCTCAATACAATGAGCAGTTCTTC
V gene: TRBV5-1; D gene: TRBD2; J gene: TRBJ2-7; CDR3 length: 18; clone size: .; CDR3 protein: CASSLLRTSGRVSYEQYF; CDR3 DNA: TGCGCCAGCAGCTTGTTGCGGACTAGCGGGAGAGTGTCCTACGAGCAGTACTTC
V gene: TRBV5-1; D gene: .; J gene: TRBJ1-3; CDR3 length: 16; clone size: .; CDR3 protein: CASSLDTGSSGNTIYF; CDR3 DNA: TGCGCCAGCAGCTTGGACACAGGGTCCTCTGGAAACACCATATATTTT
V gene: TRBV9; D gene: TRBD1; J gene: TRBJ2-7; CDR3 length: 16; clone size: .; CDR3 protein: CASSPRGGTGGYEQYF; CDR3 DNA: TGTGCCAGCAGCCCCAGAGGAGGGACAGGGGGCTACGAGCAGTACTTC
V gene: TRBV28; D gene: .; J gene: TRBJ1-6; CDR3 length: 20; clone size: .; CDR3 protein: CASSLAVHRPPGANNSPLHF; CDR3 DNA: TGTGCCAGCAGCCTAGCCGTCCACCGGCCTCCGGGCGCAAATAATTCACCCCTCCACTTT
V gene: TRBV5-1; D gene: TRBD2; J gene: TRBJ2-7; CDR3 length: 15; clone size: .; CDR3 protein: CASSLAETSEYEQYF; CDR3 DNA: TGCGCCAGCAGCTTGGCCGAGACTAGCGAGTACGAGCAGTACTTC
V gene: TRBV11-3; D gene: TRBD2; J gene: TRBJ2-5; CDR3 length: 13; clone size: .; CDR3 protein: CASSLGAGGTQYF; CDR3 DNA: TGTGCCAGCAGCTTAGGGGCGGGAGGTACCCAGTACTTC
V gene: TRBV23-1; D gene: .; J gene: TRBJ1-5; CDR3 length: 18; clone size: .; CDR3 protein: CASSQRGGASRSNQPQHF; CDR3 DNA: TGCGCCAGCAGTCAACGGGGAGGGGCCTCGAGGAGCAATCAGCCCCAGCATTTT
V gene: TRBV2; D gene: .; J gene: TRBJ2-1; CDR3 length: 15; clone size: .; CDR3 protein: CASRGGAAKNNEQFF; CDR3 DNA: TGTGCCAGCAGAGGGGGGGCAGCCAAGAACAATGAGCAGTTCTTC
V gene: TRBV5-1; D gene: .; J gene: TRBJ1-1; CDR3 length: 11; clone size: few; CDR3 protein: CASTGDSEAFF; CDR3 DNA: TGCGCCAGCACAGGGGATAGTGAAGCTTTCTTT
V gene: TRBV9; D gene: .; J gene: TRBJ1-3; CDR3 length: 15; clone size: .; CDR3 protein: CASSVEGHSGNTIYF; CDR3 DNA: TGTGCCAGCAGCGTAGAAGGACACTCTGGAAACACCATATATTTT
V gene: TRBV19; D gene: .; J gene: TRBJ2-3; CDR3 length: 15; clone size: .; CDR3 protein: CASSIGQGGADTQYF; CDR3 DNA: TGTGCCAGTAGTATAGGCCAAGGAGGCGCAGATACGCAGTATTTT
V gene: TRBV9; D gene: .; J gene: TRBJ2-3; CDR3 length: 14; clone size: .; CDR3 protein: CASSVRPFTGTQYF; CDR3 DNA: TGTGCCAGCAGCGTTCGTCCCTTCACAGGTACGCAGTATTTT
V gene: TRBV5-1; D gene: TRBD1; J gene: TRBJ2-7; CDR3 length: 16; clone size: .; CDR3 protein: CASSFSGGTTSYEQYF; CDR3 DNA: TGCGCCAGCAGCTTTTCAGGGGGTACCACTTCCTACGAGCAGTACTTC
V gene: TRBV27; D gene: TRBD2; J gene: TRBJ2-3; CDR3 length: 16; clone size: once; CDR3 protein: CASSTTSGRGSDTQYF; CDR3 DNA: TGTGCCAGCAGTACGACTAGCGGGAGAGGATCCGATACGCAGTATTTT
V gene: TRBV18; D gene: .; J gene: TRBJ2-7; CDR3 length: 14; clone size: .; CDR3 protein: CASSLYKETYEQYF; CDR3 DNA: TGTGCCAGCTCACTATATAAGGAAACCTACGAGCAGTACTTC
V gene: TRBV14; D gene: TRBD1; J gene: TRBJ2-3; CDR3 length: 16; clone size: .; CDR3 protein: CASSQAGRTGVDTQYF; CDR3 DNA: TGTGCCAGCAGCCAAGCAGGTCGGACAGGGGTAGATACGCAGTATTTT
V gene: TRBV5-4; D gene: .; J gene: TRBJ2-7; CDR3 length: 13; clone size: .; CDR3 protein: CASSSGRSYEQYF; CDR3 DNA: TGTGCCAGCAGCTCTGGACGCTCCTACGAGCAGTACTTC
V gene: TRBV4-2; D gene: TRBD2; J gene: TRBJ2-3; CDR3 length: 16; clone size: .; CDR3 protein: CASSQPSGRVTDTQYF; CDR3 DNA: TGTGCCAGCAGCCAACCTAGCGGGAGGGTCACAGATACGCAGTATTTT
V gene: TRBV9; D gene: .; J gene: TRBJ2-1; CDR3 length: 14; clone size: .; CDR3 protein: CASSVVAGVNEQFF; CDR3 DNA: TGTGCCAGCAGCGTAGTGGCAGGGGTAAATGAGCAGTTCTTC
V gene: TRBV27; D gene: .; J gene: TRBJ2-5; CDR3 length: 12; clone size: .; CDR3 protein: CASSFGNGAQYF; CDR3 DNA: TGTGCCAGCAGTTTCGGCAACGGGGCCCAGTACTTC
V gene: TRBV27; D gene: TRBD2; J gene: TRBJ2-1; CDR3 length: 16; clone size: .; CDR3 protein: CASSSRGASGSYEQFF; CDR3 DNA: TGTGCCAGCAGTTCCCGCGGGGCTAGCGGGTCGTATGAGCAGTTCTTC
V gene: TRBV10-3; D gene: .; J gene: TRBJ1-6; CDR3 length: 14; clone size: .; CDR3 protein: CAIRVGGVGSPLHF; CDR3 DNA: TGTGCCATCAGGGTCGGAGGGGTAGGTTCACCCCTCCACTTT